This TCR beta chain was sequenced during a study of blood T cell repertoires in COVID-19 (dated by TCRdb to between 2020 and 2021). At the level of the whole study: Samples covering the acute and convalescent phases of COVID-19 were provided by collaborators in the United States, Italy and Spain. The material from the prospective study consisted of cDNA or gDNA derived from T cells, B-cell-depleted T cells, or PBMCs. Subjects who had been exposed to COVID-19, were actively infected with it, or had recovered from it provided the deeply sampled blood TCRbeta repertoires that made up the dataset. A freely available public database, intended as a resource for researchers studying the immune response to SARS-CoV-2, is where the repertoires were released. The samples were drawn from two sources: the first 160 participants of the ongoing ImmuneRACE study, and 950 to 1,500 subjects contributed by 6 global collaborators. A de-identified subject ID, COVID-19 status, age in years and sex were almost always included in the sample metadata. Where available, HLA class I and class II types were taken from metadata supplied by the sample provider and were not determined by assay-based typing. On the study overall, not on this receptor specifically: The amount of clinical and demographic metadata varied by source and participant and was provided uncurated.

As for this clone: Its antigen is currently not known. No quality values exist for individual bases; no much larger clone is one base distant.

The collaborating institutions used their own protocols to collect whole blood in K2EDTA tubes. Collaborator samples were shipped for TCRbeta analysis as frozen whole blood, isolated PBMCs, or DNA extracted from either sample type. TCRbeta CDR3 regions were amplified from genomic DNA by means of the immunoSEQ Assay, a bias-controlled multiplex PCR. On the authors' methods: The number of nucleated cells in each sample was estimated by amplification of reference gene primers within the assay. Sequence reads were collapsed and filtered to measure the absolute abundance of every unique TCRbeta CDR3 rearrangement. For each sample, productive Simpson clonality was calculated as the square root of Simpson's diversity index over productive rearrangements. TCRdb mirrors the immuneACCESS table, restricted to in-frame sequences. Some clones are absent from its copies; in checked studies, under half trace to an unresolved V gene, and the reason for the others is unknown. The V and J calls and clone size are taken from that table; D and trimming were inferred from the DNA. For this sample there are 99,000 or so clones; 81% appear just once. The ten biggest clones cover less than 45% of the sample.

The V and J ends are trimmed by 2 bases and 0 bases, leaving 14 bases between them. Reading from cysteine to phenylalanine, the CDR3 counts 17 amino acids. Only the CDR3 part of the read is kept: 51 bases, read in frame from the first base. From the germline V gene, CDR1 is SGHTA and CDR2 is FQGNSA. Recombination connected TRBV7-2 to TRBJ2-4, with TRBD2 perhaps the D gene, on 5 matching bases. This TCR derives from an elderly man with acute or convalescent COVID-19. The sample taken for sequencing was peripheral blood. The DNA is TGTGCCAGCAGCTTATCTCCGGGATGGGAAGCCAAAAACATTCAGTACTTC. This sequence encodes CASSLSPGWEAKNIQYF.